These 16 T cell receptor beta chains share one sample of origin, sequenced in a study of T cell repertoires in cytomegalovirus infection. One entry per CDR3 protein results from TCRdb running MiXCR on the reads. The sample shows 450,000 to 600,000 distinct CDR3 sequences, 11% of them seen only once. Sample: PBMCs. These receptors came from a human donor in good health (CMV status not recorded). Some clones in this sample may be carry-over from other donors' samples.

This clonotype was observed at least ten times. This sequence joins TRBV12-3 or TRBV12-4 and TRBJ2-7; weak D call: TRBD1 (6 bases). The CDR3 has 11 residues. V was cut by 9 bases and J by 4 bases, with 10 bases left in between. The DNA for the CDR3 is TGTGCCAGTGCGGACAGATACGAGCAGTACTTC. It yields the protein CASADRYEQYF.

This clonotype was counted many times. The gene calls are TRBV11-1 and TRBJ2-2, with D perhaps being TRBD1 or TRBD2 (5 bases each). The V end was cut by 3 bases, the J end by 11 bases, with 22 bases between. This CDR3 region has 16 residues. The germline V gene has CDR1 SGHAT and CDR2 FQDESV (reference sequence). The CDR3 loop is CASSLQRDGHAAELFF. CDR3 in DNA: TGTGCCAGCAGCTTGCAGAGGGACGGCCATGCGGCCGAGCTGTTTTTT.

The rearrangement uses TRBV5-1 and TRBJ2-1, with TRBD1 matching over 10 bases. Trimming removed 3 bases from V and 6 bases from J; junction bases left unmatched: 9. This CDR3 is built from 16 residues. Germline loops: CDR1 SGHRS, CDR2 YFSETQ. The CDR3: CASSYLGDRGGNEQFF. CDR3 sequence (DNA): TGCGCCAGCAGCTACCTCGGGGACAGGGGTGGCAATGAGCAGTTCTTC.

The sample holds many counts of this clonotype. The chain employs TRBV29-1 and TRBJ2-7; D may be TRBD1 (6 bases). Trimming stripped 4 bases from V and 2 bases from J, with 12 bases between. The CDR3 spans 13 residues. Germline V gives CDR1 SQVTM, CDR2 ANQGSEA. The CDR3 protein is CSVANRVAYEQYF. The CDR3 bases are TGCAGCGTTGCCAACAGGGTAGCCTACGAGCAGTACTTC.

The V call is TRBV5-1, the J call TRBJ1-6, with 7 bases fitting TRBD1. There are 14 residues in the CDR3. J lost 9 bases, V lost 0 bases, and 3 bases had no gene match. The germline CDR1 and CDR2 sequences are SGHRS and YFSETQ. CDR3 region: CASSLEGAGSPLHF. The CDR3 region has the DNA TGCGCCAGCAGCTTGGAGGGGGCAGGTTCACCCCTCCACTTT. Full variable domain (remainder filled in from reference TRBV5-1 and TRBJ1-6): KAGVTQTPRYLIKTRGQQVTLSCSPISGHRSVSWYQQTPGQGLQFLFEYFSETQRNKGNFPGRFSGRQFSNSRSEMNVSTLELGDSALYLCASSLEGAGSPLHFGNGTRLTVT.

The chain is built from TRBV20-1 and TRBJ2-3; 14 bases fit TRBD2. The CDR3 runs 18 residues. The ends lost 0 bases at V and 3 bases at J; junction bases unmatched: 8. Germline-derived CDR1 and CDR2 are DFQATT and SNEGSKA (reference sequence). The CDR3 sequence: CSARDDTGTSGRTDTQYF. CDR3 nucleotides: TGCAGTGCTAGAGATGATACGGGGACTAGCGGGAGAACAGATACGCAGTATTTT.

There are a few counts of this clonotype. This rearrangement joins TRBV3-1 to TRBJ2-3; D ambiguous. V was trimmed by 1 base and J by 2 bases, leaving 13 bases between them. Germline CDR1 is LGHDT and CDR2 is YNNKEL (reference sequence). The CDR3 is made up of 16 amino acids. In DNA, the CDR3 is TGTGCCAGCAGCCAAGGTTTGGCTGTGATCACAGATACGCAGTATTTT. It is translated as CASSQGLAVITDTQYF.

In this sample, this clonotype turned up a few times. The chain couples TRBV11-2 to TRBJ1-2; 7 nucleotides match TRBD1. This CDR3 comprises 15 residues. The germline CDR1 and CDR2 sequences are SGHAT and FQNNGV. Trimming removed 4 bases from V and 5 bases from J; junction bases left unmatched: 10. CDR3 sequence: CASSSFRDSEYGYTF. CDR3 in DNA: TGTGCCAGCAGCTCCTTCAGGGACAGCGAGTATGGCTACACCTTC.

In this sample, this clonotype turned up many times. The CDR3 DNA is TGTGCCAGCAGCTGGACGGAGACTAACTATGGCTACACCTTC. Translated, it gives CASSWTETNYGYTF. The chain is built from TRBV12-3 or TRBV12-4 and TRBJ1-2; D gene uncertain. Deletions cut 6 bases from V and 0 bases from J, with 11 bases between. The CDR3 consists of 14 residues.

The V call is TRBV20-1, the J call TRBJ2-5, with 10 bases fitting TRBD2. CDR1 is DFQATT and CDR2 is SNEGSKA in the germline V gene (reference sequence). The ends lost 2 bases at V and 1 base at J; junction bases unmatched: 7. The CDR3 runs to 16 residues. The CDR3 region has the DNA TGCAGTGCTAGACGGGGTAGCGGGGGGCGCCAAGAGACCCAGTACTTC. This gives the protein CSARRGSGGRQETQYF.

The gene calls are TRBV28 and TRBJ2-5; 7 bases align to TRBD2. Unmatched junction bases numbered 7, after V lost 2 bases and J lost 4 bases. The CDR3 totals 15 residues. CDR1 and CDR2 from the germline V gene are MDHEN and SYDVKM. The CDR3 region is CASSLGGERGETQYF. CDR3 sequence (DNA): TGTGCCAGCAGTTTAGGGGGGGAGCGGGGAGAGACCCAGTACTTC.

The V and J genes are TRBV20-1 and TRBJ1-3; D is undetermined. There are 12 residues in the CDR3. V was shortened by 7 bases and J by 7 bases, with 14 bases between the two germline ends. CDR1 DFQATT and CDR2 SNEGSKA come from the germline V gene (reference sequence). CDR3 sequence: CSVRRDSNTIYF. The CDR3 bases are TGCAGTGTAAGGAGGGATTCCAACACCATATATTTT.

Many counts were recorded for this clonotype. V is TRBV7-6 and J is TRBJ2-7; 10 bases match TRBD1. Germline assignment: CDR1 SGHVS and CDR2 FNYEAQ. There are 16 residues in the CDR3. V shed 3 bases and J 2 bases; nucleotides not matched to a gene: 7. The CDR3 bases are TGTGCCAGCAGCTTCACCGGGACAGGGGACCCCTACGAGCAGTACTTC. This translates into CASSFTGTGDPYEQYF.

This clonotype has a count of ten or more. This sequence joins TRBV19 and TRBJ2-1, with 12 bases aligning to TRBD2. V lost 10 bases to trimming and J lost 2 bases; unmatched junction nucleotides: 0. Germline CDR1 is LNHDA and CDR2 is SQIVND (reference sequence). This CDR3 region has 13 residues. The CDR3: CATSGGAYNEQFF. DNA of the CDR3: TGTGCCACTAGCGGGGGGGCCTACAATGAGCAGTTCTTC.

This clonotype was seen repeatedly, ten times or more. The genes are TRBV12-3 or TRBV12-4 and TRBJ2-5; perhaps TRBD2 as D (6 bases). Trimming cost V 2 bases and J 1 base, with 14 bases left between them. The CDR3 sequence is 16 residues long. CDR3 in DNA: TGTGCCAGCAGTTTATATCTCCCTAGCGCCCAAGAGACCCAGTACTTC. It is translated as CASSLYLPSAQETQYF.

The V call is TRBV4-1, the J call TRBJ1-1; D unresolved. Germline CDR1 reads MGHRA; CDR2 reads YSYEKL. The CDR3 has 16 amino acids. The V gene lost 0 bases and the J gene lost 6 bases, with 17 bases spanning the gap. The CDR3 nucleotides are TGCGCCAGCAGCCAAGATCTGGCGGTCTCCTTCTCTGAAGCTTTCTTT. This codes for CASSQDLAVSFSEAFF.